This T cell receptor (beta chain) came from a study of blood T cell repertoires in COVID-19. In the study overall: T cells, B-cell-depleted T cells, or PBMCs supplied cDNA or gDNA.

Original handling: It was from reference gene primer amplification that nucleated cell counts were estimated. Produced via immunoSEQ multiplex PCR; TCRdb's table is partial and in-frame only. V and J calls and clone size come straight from that table; D and trimming were deduced from the DNA. The sample contains under 250,000 clones, under 90% of which appear only once. Seattle patients were enrolled while actively infected and followed longitudinally. CDR1 and CDR2 from the germline V gene are MNHEY and SVGAGI. This CDR3 contains 14 residues. Trimming took off 5 bases at V and 1 base at J, with 11 bases between the two ends.

The TCR was taken from a man aged 50-59 years with COVID-19, enrolled during active disease. Sequenced material: peripheral blood. The J gene is TRBJ1-2, the V gene TRBV6-5; no clear D gene. This CDR3 is CASSPTGSNYGYTF. Here the CDR3 DNA reads TGTGCCAGCAGTCCGACGGGGAGTAACTATGGCTACACCTTC.